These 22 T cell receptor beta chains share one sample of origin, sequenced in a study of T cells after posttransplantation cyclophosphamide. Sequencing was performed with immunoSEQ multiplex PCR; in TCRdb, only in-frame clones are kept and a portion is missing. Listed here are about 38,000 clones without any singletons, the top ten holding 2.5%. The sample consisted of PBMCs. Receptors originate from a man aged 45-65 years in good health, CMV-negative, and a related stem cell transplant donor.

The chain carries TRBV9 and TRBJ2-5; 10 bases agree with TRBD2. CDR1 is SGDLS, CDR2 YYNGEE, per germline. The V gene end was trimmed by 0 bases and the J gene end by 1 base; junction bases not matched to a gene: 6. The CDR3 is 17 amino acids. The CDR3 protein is CASSVEASGGTQETQYF. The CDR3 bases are TGTGCCAGCAGCGTAGAGGCTAGCGGGGGTACCCAAGAGACCCAGTACTTC.

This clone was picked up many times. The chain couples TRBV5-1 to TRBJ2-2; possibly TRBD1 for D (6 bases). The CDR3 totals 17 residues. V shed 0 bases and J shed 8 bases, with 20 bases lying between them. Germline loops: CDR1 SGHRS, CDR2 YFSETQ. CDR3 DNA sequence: TGCGCCAGCAGCTTGGACGTCCAGGGGTCCACCGGTGGGGAGCTGTTTTTT. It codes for CASSLDVQGSTGGELFF.

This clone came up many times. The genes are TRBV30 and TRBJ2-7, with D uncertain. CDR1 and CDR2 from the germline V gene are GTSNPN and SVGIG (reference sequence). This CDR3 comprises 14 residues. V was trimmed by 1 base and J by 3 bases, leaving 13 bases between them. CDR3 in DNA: TGTGCCTGGAGTGGCTACCGTTCCTACTACGAGCAGTACTTC. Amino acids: CAWSGYRSYYEQYF.

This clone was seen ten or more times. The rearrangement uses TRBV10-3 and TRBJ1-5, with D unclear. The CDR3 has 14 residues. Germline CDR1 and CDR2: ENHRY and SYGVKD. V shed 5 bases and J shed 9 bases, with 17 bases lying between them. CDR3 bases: TGTGCCATCAGTTCCGGGCCGGGGATCGGGCCCCAGCATTTT. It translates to CAISSGPGIGPQHF.

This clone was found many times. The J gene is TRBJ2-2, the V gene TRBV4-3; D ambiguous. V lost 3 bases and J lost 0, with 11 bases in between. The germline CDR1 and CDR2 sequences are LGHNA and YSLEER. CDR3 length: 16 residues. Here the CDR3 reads CASSQSRSANTGELFF. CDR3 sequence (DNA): TGCGCCAGCAGCCAGAGTCGCAGCGCGAACACCGGGGAGCTGTTTTTT.

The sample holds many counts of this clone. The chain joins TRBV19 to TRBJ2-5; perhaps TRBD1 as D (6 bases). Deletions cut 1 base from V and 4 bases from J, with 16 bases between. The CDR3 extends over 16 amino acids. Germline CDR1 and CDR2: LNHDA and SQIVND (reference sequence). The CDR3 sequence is CASSIAAGVVSETQYF. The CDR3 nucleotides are TGTGCCAGTAGTATAGCGGCAGGGGTGGTGTCAGAGACCCAGTACTTC.

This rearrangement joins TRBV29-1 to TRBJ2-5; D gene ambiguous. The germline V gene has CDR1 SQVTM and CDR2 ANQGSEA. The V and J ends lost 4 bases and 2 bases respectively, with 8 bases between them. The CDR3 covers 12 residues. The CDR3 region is CSVGDIQETQYF. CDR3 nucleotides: TGCAGCGTTGGAGATATTCAAGAGACCCAGTACTTC.

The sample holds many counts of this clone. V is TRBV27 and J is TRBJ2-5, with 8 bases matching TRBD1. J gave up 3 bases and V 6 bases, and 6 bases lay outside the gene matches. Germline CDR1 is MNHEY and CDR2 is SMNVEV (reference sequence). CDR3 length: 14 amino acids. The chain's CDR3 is CASRSAGGEETQYF. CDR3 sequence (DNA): TGTGCCAGCAGGTCTGCAGGGGGCGAAGAGACCCAGTACTTC.

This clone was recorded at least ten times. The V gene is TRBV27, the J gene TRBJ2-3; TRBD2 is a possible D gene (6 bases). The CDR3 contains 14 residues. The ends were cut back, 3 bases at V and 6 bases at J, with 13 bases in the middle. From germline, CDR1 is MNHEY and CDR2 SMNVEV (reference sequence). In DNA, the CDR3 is TGTGCCAGCAGTTTTACGGGAGCGTCGGATACGCAGTATTTT. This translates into CASSFTGASDTQYF.

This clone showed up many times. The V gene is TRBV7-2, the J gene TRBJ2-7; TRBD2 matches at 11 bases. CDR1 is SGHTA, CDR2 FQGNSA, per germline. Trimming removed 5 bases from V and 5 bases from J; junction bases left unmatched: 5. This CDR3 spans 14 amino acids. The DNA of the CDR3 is TGTGCCAGCAGCCTTACTAGCGGGGGTAACGAGCAGTACTTC. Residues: CASSLTSGGNEQYF.

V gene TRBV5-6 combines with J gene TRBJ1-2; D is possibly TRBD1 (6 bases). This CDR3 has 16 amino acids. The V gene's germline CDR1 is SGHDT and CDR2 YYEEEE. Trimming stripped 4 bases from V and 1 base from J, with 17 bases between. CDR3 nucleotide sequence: TGTGCCAGCAGCCCCCCCAGGGGTTCGGTTAACTATGGCTACACCTTC. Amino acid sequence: CASSPPRGSVNYGYTF. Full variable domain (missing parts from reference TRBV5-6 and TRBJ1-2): DAGVTQSPTHLIKTRGQQVTLRCSPKSGHDTVSWYQQALGQGPQFIFQYYEEEERQRGNFPDRFSGHQFPNYSSELNVNALLLGDSALYLCASSPPRGSVNYGYTFGSGTRLTVV.

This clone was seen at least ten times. The CDR3 sequence is CASRDRSGWTEAFF. The CDR3 coding sequence is TGTGCCAGCCGAGACAGGTCCGGGTGGACTGAAGCTTTCTTT. This sequence joins TRBV6-5 and TRBJ1-1; tentative D call: TRBD1 (6 bases). V dropped 8 bases and J dropped 5 bases, with 18 bases sitting between them. CDR1 is MNHEY and CDR2 is SVGAGI in the germline V gene. The CDR3 runs 14 residues.

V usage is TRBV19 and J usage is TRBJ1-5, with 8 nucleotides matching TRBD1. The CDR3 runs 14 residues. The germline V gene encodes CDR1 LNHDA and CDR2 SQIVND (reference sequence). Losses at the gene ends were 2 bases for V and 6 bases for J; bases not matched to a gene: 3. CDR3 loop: CASSIITGGQPQHF. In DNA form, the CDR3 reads TGTGCCAGTAGTATAATAACAGGGGGTCAGCCCCAGCATTTT.

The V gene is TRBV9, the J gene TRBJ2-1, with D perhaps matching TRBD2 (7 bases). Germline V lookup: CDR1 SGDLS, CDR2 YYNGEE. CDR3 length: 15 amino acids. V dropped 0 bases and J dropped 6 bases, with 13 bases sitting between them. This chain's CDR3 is CASSVEGGLGNEQFF. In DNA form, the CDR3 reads TGTGCCAGCAGCGTAGAGGGGGGGCTGGGCAATGAGCAGTTCTTC.

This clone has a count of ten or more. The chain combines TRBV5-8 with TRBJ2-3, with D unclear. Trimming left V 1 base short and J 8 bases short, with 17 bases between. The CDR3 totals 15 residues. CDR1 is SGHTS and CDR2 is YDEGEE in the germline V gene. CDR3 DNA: TGTGCCAGCAGCTTGTCTCCGGCCAGGCCAACTACGCAGTATTTT. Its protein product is CASSLSPARPTTQYF.

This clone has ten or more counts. The CDR3 protein is CASSRGKGSSYEQYF. The CDR3 bases are TGTGCCAGCAGTCGAGGCAAAGGAAGCTCCTACGAGCAGTACTTC. The rearrangement uses TRBV6-5 and TRBJ2-7; D not certain. Trimming left V 5 bases short and J 0 bases short, with 14 bases between. The CDR3 spans 15 residues. From germline, CDR1 is MNHEY and CDR2 SVGAGI.

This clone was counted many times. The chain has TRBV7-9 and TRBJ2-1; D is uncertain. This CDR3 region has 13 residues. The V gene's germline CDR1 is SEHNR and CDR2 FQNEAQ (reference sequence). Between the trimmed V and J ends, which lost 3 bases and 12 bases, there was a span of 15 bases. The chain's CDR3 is CASSFPPPQTQFF. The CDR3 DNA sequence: TGTGCCAGCAGCTTCCCCCCCCCACAAACGCAGTTCTTC.

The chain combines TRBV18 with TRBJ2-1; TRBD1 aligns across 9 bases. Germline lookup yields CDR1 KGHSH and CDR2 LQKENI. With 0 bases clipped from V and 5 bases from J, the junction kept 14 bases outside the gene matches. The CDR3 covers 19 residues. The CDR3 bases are TGTGCCAGCTCACCACCGACAGGGGGGCTCAACTATCACCACAATGAGCAGTTCTTC. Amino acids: CASSPPTGGLNYHHNEQFF.

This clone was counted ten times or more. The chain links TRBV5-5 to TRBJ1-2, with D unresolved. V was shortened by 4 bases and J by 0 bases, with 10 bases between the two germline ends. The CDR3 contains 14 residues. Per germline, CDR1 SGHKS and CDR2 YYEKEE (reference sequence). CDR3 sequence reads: CASSLREANYGYTF. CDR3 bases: TGTGCCAGCAGCCTCCGGGAAGCTAACTATGGCTACACCTTC.

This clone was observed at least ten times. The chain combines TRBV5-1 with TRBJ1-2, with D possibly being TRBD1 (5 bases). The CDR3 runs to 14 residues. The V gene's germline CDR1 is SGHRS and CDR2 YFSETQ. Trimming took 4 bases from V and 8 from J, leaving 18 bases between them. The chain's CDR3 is CASSRNQGIGGYTF. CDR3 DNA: TGCGCCAGCAGCCGGAATCAGGGTATTGGAGGCTACACCTTC.

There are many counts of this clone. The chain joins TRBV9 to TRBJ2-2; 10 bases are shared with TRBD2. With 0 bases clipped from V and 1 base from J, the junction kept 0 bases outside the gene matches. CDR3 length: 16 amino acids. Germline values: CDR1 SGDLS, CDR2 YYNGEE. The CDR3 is CASSVVAGGNTGELFF. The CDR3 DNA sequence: TGTGCCAGCAGCGTAGTAGCGGGAGGGAACACCGGGGAGCTGTTTTTT. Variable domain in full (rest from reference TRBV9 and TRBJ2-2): DSGVTQTPKHLITATGQRVTLRCSPRSGDLSVYWYQQSLDQGLQFLIQYYNGEERAKGNILERFSAQQFPDLHSELNLSSLELGDSALYFCASSVVAGGNTGELFFGEGSRLTVL.

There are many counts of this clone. The CDR3 here is CASSREGLNSPLHF. The CDR3 DNA sequence: TGCGCCAGCAGCAGGGAGGGTCTAAATTCACCCCTCCACTTT. The chain joins TRBV5-1 to TRBJ1-6; D is ambiguous. V lost 4 bases and J lost 7, with 12 bases in between. The germline CDR1 and CDR2 sequences are SGHRS and YFSETQ. There are 14 residues in the CDR3.